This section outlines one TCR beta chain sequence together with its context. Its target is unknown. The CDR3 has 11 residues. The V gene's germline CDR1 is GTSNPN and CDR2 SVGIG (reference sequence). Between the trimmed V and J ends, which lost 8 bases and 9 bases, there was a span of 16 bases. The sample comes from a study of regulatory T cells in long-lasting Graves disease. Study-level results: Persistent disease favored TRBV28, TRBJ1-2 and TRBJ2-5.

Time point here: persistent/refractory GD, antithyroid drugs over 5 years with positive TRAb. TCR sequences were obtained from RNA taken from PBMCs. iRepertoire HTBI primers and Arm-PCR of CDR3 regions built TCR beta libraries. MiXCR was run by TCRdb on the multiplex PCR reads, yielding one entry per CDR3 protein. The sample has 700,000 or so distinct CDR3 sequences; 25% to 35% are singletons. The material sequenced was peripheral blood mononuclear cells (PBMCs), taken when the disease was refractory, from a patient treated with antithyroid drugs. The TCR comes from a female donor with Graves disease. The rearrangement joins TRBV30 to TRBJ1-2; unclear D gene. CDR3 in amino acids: CALTAFSSYTF. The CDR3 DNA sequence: TGTGCCCTTACAGCCTTTTCGAGCTACACCTTC.